This T cell receptor (beta chain) was captured by sequencing in a study of T-cell reconstitution after alpha-beta-depleted transplantation in children. Overall study results and limits: Surviving thymic progenitors and recipient T cells were the source of high TCRbeta diversity at day 60 in some patients. When one year had passed after transplant, most T-cell counts and diversity came from newly produced T cells.

The V gene's germline CDR1 is MDHEN and CDR2 SYDVKM. Trimming shortened V by 2 bases and J by 0 bases, and 10 bases separated the two germline ends. The CDR3 length is 16 residues. Preparation of the TCRbeta library involved a method that used unique molecular identifiers. TCRdb passed the PCR reads through MiXCR, listing each CDR3 protein once. The data hold over 90,000 distinct CDR3 sequences, with approximately 8% observed a single time. This clonotype was seen at least ten times. The antigen is undetermined. The receptor was isolated from a boy aged 2 to 9 with acute lymphoblastic leukemia, due to receive a stem cell transplant. Sequenced here: PBMCs, sampled before TCRalphabeta/CD19-depleted stem cell transplant. This chain connects TRBV28 to TRBJ2-2; D is perhaps TRBD1 or TRBD2 (5 bases each). CDR3 amino acids: CASSLKGPTNTGELFF. The CDR3 region has the DNA TGTGCCAGCAGTTTAAAGGGACCCACGAACACCGGGGAGCTGTTTTTT.